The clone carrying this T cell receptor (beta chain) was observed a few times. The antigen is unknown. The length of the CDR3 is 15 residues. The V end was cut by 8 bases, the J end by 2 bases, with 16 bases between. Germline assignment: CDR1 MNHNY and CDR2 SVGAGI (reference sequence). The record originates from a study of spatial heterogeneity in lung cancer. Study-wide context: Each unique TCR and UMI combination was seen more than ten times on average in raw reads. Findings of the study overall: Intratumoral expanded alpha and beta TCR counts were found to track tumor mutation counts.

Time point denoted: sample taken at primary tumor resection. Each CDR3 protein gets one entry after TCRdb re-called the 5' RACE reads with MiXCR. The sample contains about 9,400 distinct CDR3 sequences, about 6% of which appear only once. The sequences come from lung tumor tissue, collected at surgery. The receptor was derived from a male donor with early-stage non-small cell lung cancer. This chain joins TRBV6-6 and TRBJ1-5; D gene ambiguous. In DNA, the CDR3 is TGTGCCAGCGGGCCTAGCTCGAAAGGCAATCAGCCCCAGCATTTT. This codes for CASGPSSKGNQPQHF.